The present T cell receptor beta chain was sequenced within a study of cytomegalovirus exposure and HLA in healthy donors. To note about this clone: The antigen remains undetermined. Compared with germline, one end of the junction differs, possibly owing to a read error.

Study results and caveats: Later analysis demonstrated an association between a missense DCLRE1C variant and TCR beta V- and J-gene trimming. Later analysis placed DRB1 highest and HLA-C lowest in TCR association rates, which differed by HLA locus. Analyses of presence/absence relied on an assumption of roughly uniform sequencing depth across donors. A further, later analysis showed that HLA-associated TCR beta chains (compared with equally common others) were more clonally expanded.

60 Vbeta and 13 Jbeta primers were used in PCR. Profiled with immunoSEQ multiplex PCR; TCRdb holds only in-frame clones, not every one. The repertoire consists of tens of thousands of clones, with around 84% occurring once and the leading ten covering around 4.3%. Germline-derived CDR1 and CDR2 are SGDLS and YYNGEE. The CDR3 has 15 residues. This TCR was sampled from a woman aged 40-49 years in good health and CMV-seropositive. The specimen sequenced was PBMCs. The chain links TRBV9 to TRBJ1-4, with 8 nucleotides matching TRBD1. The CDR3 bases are TGTGCCAGCAGCGTAGGGCAGGGGGCTAAGGAAAAACTGTTTTTT. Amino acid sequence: CASSVGQGAKEKLFF.